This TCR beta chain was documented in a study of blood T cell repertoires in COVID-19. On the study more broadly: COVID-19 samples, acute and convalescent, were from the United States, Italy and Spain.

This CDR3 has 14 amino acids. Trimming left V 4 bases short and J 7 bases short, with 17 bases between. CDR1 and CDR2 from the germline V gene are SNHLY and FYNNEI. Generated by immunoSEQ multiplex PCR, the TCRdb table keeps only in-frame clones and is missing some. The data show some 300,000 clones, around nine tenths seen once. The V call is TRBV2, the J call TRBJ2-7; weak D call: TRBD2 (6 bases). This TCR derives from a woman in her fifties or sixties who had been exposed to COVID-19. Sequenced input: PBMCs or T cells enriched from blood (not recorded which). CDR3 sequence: CASSVGSAPGEQYF. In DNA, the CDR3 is TGTGCCAGCAGTGTCGGGAGTGCCCCGGGAGAGCAGTACTTC.